This passage covers 25 T cell receptor beta chains from one sample sequenced in a study of OX40 agonist ivuxolimab in advanced cancers. TCRdb's table, derived via immunoSEQ multiplex PCR, lists solely in-frame clones and lacks some. The data contain about 45,000 clones, over 80% of them seen just once; the ten biggest clones take up approximately 5.9%. The material sequenced was CD4+ or CD8+ T cells sorted from blood, taken in a trial of the OX40 agonist ivuxolimab. The receptors come from an adult with an advanced solid tumor such as melanoma, head and neck, liver or kidney cancer.

This clone has a single count. The chain joins TRBV6-5 to TRBJ2-5, with unresolved D. V lost 7 bases, J lost 5 bases, and 8 bases lay in between. CDR1 MNHEY and CDR2 SVGAGI come from the germline V gene. The CDR3 consists of 11 residues. CDR3 nucleotide sequence: TGTGCCAGCACTAAAGGGGAGACCCAGTACTTC. It specifies CASTKGETQYF.

This sequence joins TRBV6-1 and TRBJ2-1; 12 bases are a match to TRBD2. Looked up from germline, CDR1 is MNHNS and CDR2 is SASEGT. CDR3 length: 14 residues. V shed 7 bases and J 10 bases; nucleotides not matched to a gene: 8. CDR3 protein: CASTPGLAGYEQFF. For the CDR3, the DNA is TGTGCCAGCACACCCGGACTAGCGGGATACGAGCAGTTCTTC.

This chain links TRBV9 with TRBJ2-5, with D hard to call. The J call may be wrong; the DNA end is better matched by TRBJ2-7. Germline V gives CDR1 SGDLS, CDR2 YYNGEE. The CDR3 runs 14 residues. The CDR3 reads CASSVDERPYEQYF. The CDR3 DNA reads TGTGCCAGCAGCGTAGACGAGCGCCCATACGAGCAGTACTTC.

The chain carries TRBV6-7 and TRBJ2-3; 9 nucleotides match TRBD2. TRBV6-7 carries the ORF label, with uncertain function. Losses at the gene ends were 4 bases for V and 1 base for J; bases not matched to a gene: 6. There are 16 residues in the CDR3. CDR3 nucleotides: TGTGCCAGCAGTTCAATAGCGGGAGATGGCACAGATACGCAGTATTTT. The encoded protein is CASSSIAGDGTDTQYF.

The table lists this clone with a count of one. V and J are TRBV10-3 and TRBJ2-3, with 7 bases lining up with TRBD1. V was clipped by 3 bases and J by 7 bases; unmatched bases: 4. Germline CDR1 ENHRY, CDR2 SYGVKD. This CDR3 spans 13 amino acids. In DNA, the CDR3 is TGTGCCATCAGTGAATTGACAGGGTATACGCAGTATTTT. Amino acid sequence: CAISELTGYTQYF.

As to this clone: At one end, the junction sequence differs from germline, possibly due to a read error. Distinct nucleotide sequences in the sample also encode this CDR3. The chain combines TRBV30 with TRBJ1-4, with a weak D call TRBD1 (5 bases). The length of the CDR3 is 12 residues. Germline V lookup: CDR1 GTSNPN, CDR2 SVGIG (reference sequence). The CDR3 nucleotides are TGTGCCTGGAGTGTACGGGGCGAAAGACTGTTTTTT. Its protein is CAWSVRGERLFF.

The V call is TRBV10-2, the J call TRBJ2-3, with D hard to call. V gave up 8 bases and J gave up 5 bases, with 8 bases separating them. The CDR3 covers 11 residues. CDR1 and CDR2 from the germline V gene are WSHSY and SAAADI. The CDR3, as DNA: TGCGCCAGCTCCCTTAGAGATACGCAGTATTTT. Translation gives CASSLRDTQYF.

In this sample, this clone turned up once. The chain is built from TRBV7-3 and TRBJ2-1; the D gene is possibly TRBD2 (6 bases). Germline V CDR1 and CDR2: SGHTA, FQGTGA. The CDR3 consists of 15 residues. V shed 0 bases and J shed 8 bases, with 14 bases lying between them. CDR3 residues: CASSLTREALDEQFF. As DNA, the CDR3 is TGTGCCAGCAGCTTAACGAGGGAGGCCCTCGATGAGCAGTTCTTC.

The chain employs TRBV5-1 and TRBJ1-1; a weak D match, TRBD1 (5 bases). The CDR3 covers 14 residues. V lost 4 bases and J lost 1, with 11 bases in between. Per germline, CDR1 SGHRS and CDR2 YFSETQ. CDR3 DNA sequence: TGCGCCAGCAGCCCAGGGAGTGCGAACACTGAAGCTTTCTTT. As protein: CASSPGSANTEAFF.

The J gene is TRBJ2-3, the V gene TRBV14, with 7 nucleotides matching TRBD1. Germline V gives CDR1 SGHDN, CDR2 FVKESK. There are 18 residues in the CDR3. The junction had 13 bases not matched to a gene; V was cut back by 2 bases and J by 2 bases. The CDR3 nucleotides are TGTGCCAGCAGCCAAATCCGCCCCGGGACAGTCTTCACAGATACGCAGTATTTT. Translation gives CASSQIRPGTVFTDTQYF.

Only one count was recorded for this clone. The chain carries TRBV10-3 and TRBJ1-2; weak D call: TRBD1 (5 bases). Trimming took 5 bases from V and 2 from J, leaving 6 bases between them. The CDR3 runs to 12 residues. In germline, CDR1 is ENHRY, CDR2 SYGVKD. DNA of the CDR3: TGTGCCATCAGTCCAGGGAACTATGGCTACACCTTC. Its protein is CAISPGNYGYTF.

CDR3 sequence reads: CARTSLNTGELFF. The DNA for the CDR3 is TGTGCCAGAACTAGCCTGAACACCGGGGAGCTGTTTTTT. The genes are TRBV7-9 and TRBJ2-2; D might be TRBD2 (6 bases). Looked up from germline, CDR1 is SEHNR and CDR2 is FQNEAQ (reference sequence). This CDR3 contains 13 residues. Trimming pared 9 bases from V and 1 base from J, leaving 9 bases between.

The V gene is TRBV5-1, the J gene TRBJ2-7; TRBD2 aligns across 10 bases. This CDR3 has 15 residues. Germline CDR1 is SGHRS and CDR2 is YFSETQ. Losses at the gene ends were 0 bases for V and 3 bases for J; bases not matched to a gene: 3. This CDR3 is CASSLASGRIYEQYF. Written as DNA, the CDR3 is TGCGCCAGCAGCTTGGCTAGCGGGAGAATCTACGAGCAGTACTTC.

The rearrangement joins TRBV5-4 to TRBJ1-1, with 10 bases matching TRBD1. J gave up 3 bases and V 3 bases, and 2 bases lay outside the gene matches. The germline V gene has CDR1 SGHNT and CDR2 YYREEE (reference sequence). This CDR3 is 14 amino acids long. CDR3 residues: CASSSGQGDTEAFF. CDR3 sequence (DNA): TGTGCCAGCAGCTCTGGACAGGGGGACACTGAAGCTTTCTTT.

This chain connects TRBV7-3 to TRBJ2-1; 12 nucleotides match TRBD2. Unmatched junction bases numbered 6, after V lost 4 bases and J lost 14 bases. This CDR3 region has 13 residues. Germline V gene lookup returns CDR1 SGHTA and CDR2 FQGTGA. CDR3 region: CASSSRLAGEKFF. CDR3 bases: TGTGCCAGCAGCTCGAGACTAGCGGGAGAGAAGTTCTTC.

V is TRBV7-2 and J is TRBJ2-5; 9 bases agree with TRBD1. The better agreement between TRBJ2-7 and the DNA end casts doubt on the J call. This CDR3 comprises 16 residues. The germline V gene has CDR1 SGHTA and CDR2 FQGNSA. The CDR3 coding sequence is TGTGCCAGCAGCTTAGCACACAGGGGGCTGGCCTACGAGCAGTACTTC. Protein: CASSLAHRGLAYEQYF.

This clone occurred a few times. This rearrangement joins TRBV18 to TRBJ2-7; D perhaps matches TRBD1 (5 bases). CDR1 is KGHSH, CDR2 LQKENI, per germline. This CDR3 has 14 amino acids. The germline V and J ends were trimmed by 2 bases and 5 bases, with 13 bases remaining between them. CDR3 sequence (DNA): TGTGCCAGCTCACCAACAGGCGCTTCTCACGAGCAGTACTTC. This encodes CASSPTGASHEQYF.

The sample holds one count of this clone. V gene TRBV10-3 combines with J gene TRBJ2-1, with D possibly being TRBD1 (5 bases). The CDR3 contains 13 residues. Trimming took 0 bases from V and 8 from J, leaving 8 bases between them. Germline CDR1 and CDR2: ENHRY and SYGVKD. The CDR3 region has the DNA TGTGCCATCAGTGAGTCCTGGGGCCATGAGCAGTTCTTC. Protein sequence: CAISESWGHEQFF.

This clone is a singleton in its sample. Here the CDR3 DNA reads TGCGCCAGCAGCGTCAGGGGGGGAGAGACCCAGTACTTC. As protein: CASSVRGGETQYF. The V and J genes are TRBV5-1 and TRBJ2-5, with D possibly called TRBD1 or TRBD2 (7 bases each). CDR1 is SGHRS, CDR2 YFSETQ, per germline. V dropped 4 bases and J dropped 4 bases, with 11 bases sitting between them. This CDR3 spans 13 amino acids.

The chain has TRBV4-1 and TRBJ1-2, with TRBD1 as a possible D gene (5 bases). The CDR3 length is 17 residues. V was pared by 3 bases and J by 3 bases, with 20 bases between. Per the germline V gene, CDR1 is MGHRA and CDR2 is YSYEKL. CDR3 region: CASSHKIVSGVYYGYTF. CDR3 nucleotides: TGCGCCAGCAGCCATAAAATCGTCTCGGGGGTGTACTATGGCTACACCTTC.

CDR3 sequence (DNA): TGCAGCGCCCTCGGACCTTCCCAGGGCTTCTATGTCGGCTACACCTTC. Its protein is CSALGPSQGFYVGYTF. The chain is built from TRBV29-1 and TRBJ1-2; TRBD1 is a possible D gene (5 bases). The V end lost 7 bases, the J end lost 8 bases, and 29 bases lay between the germline ends. The CDR3 loop spans 16 amino acids. Germline CDR1 is SQVTM and CDR2 is ANQGSEA.

This CDR3 reads CASSLLTGTYNEQFF. CDR3 sequence (DNA): TGTGCCAGCAGTTTACTGACAGGCACCTACAATGAGCAGTTCTTC. The chain links TRBV28 to TRBJ2-1; weak D call: TRBD1 (6 bases). The CDR3 loop spans 15 amino acids. Trimming took 2 bases from V and 2 from J, leaving 10 bases between them. The germline V gene has CDR1 MDHEN and CDR2 SYDVKM.

The chain carries TRBV7-2 and TRBJ2-5, with 9 bases lining up with TRBD1. The CDR3 runs to 15 residues. Trimming removed 5 bases from V and 4 bases from J; junction bases left unmatched: 8. CDR1 is SGHTA, CDR2 FQGNSA, per germline. The CDR3 here is CASSREQGARETQYF. The CDR3, as DNA: TGTGCCAGCAGCCGTGAACAGGGGGCGCGAGAGACCCAGTACTTC.

Comments on this clone: The CDR3 does not end in the conserved phenylalanine or tryptophan, so this is likely a read error. Because the CDR3's place on the DNA is in doubt, the DNA is left out and the CDR3 is given as listed by TCRdb. This chain's CDR3 is CASLGLKGVV. The chain recombines TRBV23-1 with TRBJ1-1. TRBV23-1 is classed as an ORF, of uncertain function. The CDR3 is 10 amino acids in total, end residues counted.

J is TRBJ2-1 and V is TRBV11-2; 8 bases are shared with TRBD2. V lost 7 bases and J lost 7; bases outside the gene matches: 12. This CDR3 has 15 residues. CDR1 SGHAT and CDR2 FQNNGV come from the germline V gene. CDR3: CASISGGLGRNEQFF. Written as DNA, the CDR3 is TGTGCCAGCATCTCGGGGGGACTAGGTCGTAATGAGCAGTTCTTC.